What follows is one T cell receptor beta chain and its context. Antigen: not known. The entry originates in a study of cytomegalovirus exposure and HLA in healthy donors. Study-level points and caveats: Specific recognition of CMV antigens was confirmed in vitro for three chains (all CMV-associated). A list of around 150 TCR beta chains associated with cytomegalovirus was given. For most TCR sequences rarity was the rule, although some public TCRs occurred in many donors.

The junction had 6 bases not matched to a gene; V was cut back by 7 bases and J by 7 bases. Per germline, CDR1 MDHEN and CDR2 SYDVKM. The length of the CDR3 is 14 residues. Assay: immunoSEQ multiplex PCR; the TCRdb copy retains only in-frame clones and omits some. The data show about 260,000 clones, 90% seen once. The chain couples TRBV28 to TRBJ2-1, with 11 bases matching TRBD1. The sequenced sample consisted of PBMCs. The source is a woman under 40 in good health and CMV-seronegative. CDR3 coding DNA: TGTGCCAGCAACCGGGACAGGGGGTCGAATGAGCAGTTCTTC. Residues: CASNRDRGSNEQFF.